The present T cell receptor (beta chain) was sequenced within a study of tumor-infiltrating lymphocytes in primary liver carcinoma. At the level of the study: The cohort included men and women aged 30 to 69 years.

In the case of this clonotype: This could be a read error, since a much larger clone is one nucleotide away.

With a constant-region primer, TCR beta cDNA was made from approximately 500 ng of total RNA. Three nested multiplex PCR rounds of slightly modified ARM-PCR generated TCR beta libraries. TCRdb re-analysed the multiplex PCR reads in MiXCR, keeping a single row per CDR3 protein. The sample includes approximately 330,000 distinct CDR3 sequences, about two thirds of them seen just once. It was unsorted whole blood that yielded blood RNA, and germline DNA was also extracted. The patients carried chronic HBV infection and had received no treatment. The sample consisted of peripheral blood. The TCR comes from a man aged 40-49 years with primary liver carcinoma and hepatitis B virus infection.

The CDR3 region has the DNA TGTGACAGCAGCAAGACGACACAAGAGACCCAGTACTTC. Translation gives CDSSKTTQETQYF. This chain joins TRBV5-4 and TRBJ2-5, with D hard to call. Germline V lookup: CDR1 SGHNT, CDR2 YYREEE (reference sequence). This CDR3 is built from 13 residues. The whole variable domain, filled in from reference TRBV5-4 and TRBJ2-5, reads ETGVTQSPTHLIKTRGQQVTLRCSSQSGHNTVSWYQQALGQGPQFIFQYYREEENGRGNFPPRFSGLQFPNYSSELNVNALELDDSALYLCDSSKTTQETQYFGPGTRLLVL.